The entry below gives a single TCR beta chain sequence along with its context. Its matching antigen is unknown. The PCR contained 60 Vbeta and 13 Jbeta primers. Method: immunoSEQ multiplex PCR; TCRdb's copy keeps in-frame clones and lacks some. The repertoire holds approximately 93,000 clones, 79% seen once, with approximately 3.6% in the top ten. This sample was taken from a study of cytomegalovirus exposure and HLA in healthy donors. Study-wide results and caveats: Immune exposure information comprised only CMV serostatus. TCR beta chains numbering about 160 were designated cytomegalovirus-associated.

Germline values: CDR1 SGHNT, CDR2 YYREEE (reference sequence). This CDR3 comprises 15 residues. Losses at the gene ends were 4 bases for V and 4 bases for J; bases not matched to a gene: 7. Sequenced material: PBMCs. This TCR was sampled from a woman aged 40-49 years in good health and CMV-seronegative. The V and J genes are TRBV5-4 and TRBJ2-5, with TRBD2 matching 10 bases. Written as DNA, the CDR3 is TGTGCCAGCAGCCTGAGCGGGGGGGCCTTAGAGACCCAGTACTTC. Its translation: CASSLSGGALETQYF. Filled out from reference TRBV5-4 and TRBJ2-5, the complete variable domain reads ETGVTQSPTHLIKTRGQQVTLRCSSQSGHNTVSWYQQALGQGPQFIFQYYREEENGRGNFPPRFSGLQFPNYSSELNVNALELDDSALYLCASSLSGGALETQYFGPGTRLLVL.